The 23 T cell receptor beta chains given below trace back to one sample, sequenced in a study of T cells in Graves' hyperthyroidism and ophthalmopathy. TCR beta CDR3 regions were amplified from RNA. Primed by the HTBI set, a first-round RT-PCR was run on the TCR CDR3. TCRdb itself ran the multiplex PCR reads through MiXCR, one entry per CDR3 protein. The sample gives 400,000 to 550,000 distinct CDR3 sequences, around 24% of which show up once; roughly 12% is in the top ten. Sequenced: blood. The receptors stem from a woman aged 25-40 years with Graves' ophthalmopathy.

Concerning this clonotype: At one boundary the junction diverges from the germline segment, which might be a read error. CDR3 sequence: CSTRFRYPDEQYF. The CDR3, as DNA: TGCAGTACTAGATTTAGATACCCGGACGAGCAGTACTTC. The chain recombines TRBV20-1 with TRBJ2-7; D might be TRBD2 (5 bases). The CDR3 has 13 amino acids. Germline V CDR1 and CDR2: DFQATT, SNEGSKA (reference sequence).

This clonotype came up many times. The chain links TRBV4-1 to TRBJ1-2; 9 nucleotides agree with TRBD1. The ends lost 1 base at V and 6 bases at J; junction bases unmatched: 9. Germline loops: CDR1 MGHRA, CDR2 YSYEKL. CDR3 size: 16 residues. As DNA, the CDR3 is TGCGCCAGCAGCCAAGTCTGGGGGACAGGGTCCCATGGCTACACCTTC. Protein sequence: CASSQVWGTGSHGYTF.

This clonotype was counted between two and nine times. The chain links TRBV20-1 to TRBJ1-2, with 8 positions matching TRBD1. The J segment lost 6 bases and the V segment lost 0 bases, leaving 3 bases of the junction unmatched. The CDR3 is 13 residues long. Germline CDR1 reads DFQATT; CDR2 reads SNEGSKA (reference sequence). For the CDR3, the DNA is TGCAGTGCTAGAGATCAGGGGGCCAATGGCTACACCTTC. Translated: CSARDQGANGYTF.

This clonotype occurred many times. The chain links TRBV19 to TRBJ2-7; 7 bases map to TRBD2. The CDR3 runs to 13 residues. The germline V gene encodes CDR1 LNHDA and CDR2 SQIVND (reference sequence). V shed 4 bases, J shed 6 bases, and the junction held 6 bases outside the gene matches. Written as DNA, the CDR3 is TGTGCCAGTAGTACCAGTTGGGGGGGCGAGCAGTACTTC. Its translation: CASSTSWGGEQYF.

This clonotype was counted many times. J is TRBJ1-2 and V is TRBV5-1, with a possible D match to TRBD1 (5 bases). This CDR3 is 15 amino acids long. Trimming took 7 bases from V and 4 from J, leaving 20 bases between them. Per the germline V gene, CDR1 is SGHRS and CDR2 is YFSETQ. CDR3 bases: TGCGCCAGCCGGCCCCCAGGGTCCCCAAGCTATGGCTACACCTTC. Protein sequence: CASRPPGSPSYGYTF. Complete variable domain (other parts from reference TRBV5-1 and TRBJ1-2): KAGVTQTPRYLIKTRGQQVTLSCSPISGHRSVSWYQQTPGQGLQFLFEYFSETQRNKGNFPGRFSGRQFSNSRSEMNVSTLELGDSALYLCASRPPGSPSYGYTFGSGTRLTVV.

The chain is built from TRBV20-1 and TRBJ2-2, with D tentatively TRBD2 (5 bases). The CDR3 consists of 14 residues. CDR1 and CDR2 (germline): DFQATT, SNEGSKA (reference sequence). The V end was cut by 3 bases, the J end by 0 bases, with 8 bases between. This chain's CDR3 is CSARGGPNTGELFF. The CDR3 region has the DNA TGCAGTGCTAGGGGCGGGCCGAACACCGGGGAGCTGTTTTTT.

This clonotype was recorded many times. The rearrangement links TRBV10-1 to TRBJ2-7, with TRBD1 matching 8 bases. Germline CDR1 is WNHNN and CDR2 is SYGVQD (reference sequence). CDR3 size: 13 residues. Trimming removed 3 bases from V and 5 bases from J; junction bases left unmatched: 3. The CDR3 coding sequence is TGCGCCAGCAGTGATGGACAGGGTGACGAGCAGTACTTC. This encodes CASSDGQGDEQYF.

This clonotype was recorded at least ten times. V gene TRBV2 combines with J gene TRBJ2-7; 7 nucleotides agree with TRBD1. V was pared by 4 bases and J by 5 bases, with 5 bases of the junction left unmatched. The CDR3 loop spans 13 amino acids. Germline CDR1 reads SNHLY; CDR2 reads FYNNEI. CDR3 bases: TGTGCCAGCAGTGCGGCCAGGGGGAACGAGCAGTACTTC. Residues: CASSAARGNEQYF.

V is TRBV10-3 and J is TRBJ2-2; D ambiguous. CDR3 size: 13 residues. Trimming shortened V by 7 bases and J by 5 bases, and 11 bases separated the two germline ends. Looked up from germline, CDR1 is ENHRY and CDR2 is SYGVKD. As DNA, the CDR3 is TGTGCCATCATGCGAGGCGAAACCGGGGAGCTGTTTTTT. Amino acids: CAIMRGETGELFF.

This clonotype was picked up a small number of times. This chain connects TRBV6-5 to TRBJ1-4, with no clear D. Between the trimmed V and J ends, which lost 2 bases and 0 bases, there was a span of 4 bases. This CDR3 contains 14 residues. Germline CDR1 is MNHEY and CDR2 is SVGAGI. CDR3 nucleotide sequence: TGTGCCAGCAGTTACAGCGCAACTAATGAAAAACTGTTTTTT. Protein sequence: CASSYSATNEKLFF.

This clonotype was counted once. The rearrangement links TRBV13 to TRBJ1-1; D is uncertain. Germline V gene lookup returns CDR1 PRHDT and CDR2 FYEKMQ (reference sequence). The length of the CDR3 is 14 residues. V was shortened by 0 bases and J by 4 bases, with 9 bases between the two germline ends. The CDR3 DNA reads as TGTGCCAGCAGCTTAGGACCTATACGCACTGAAGCTTTCTTT. Translation gives CASSLGPIRTEAFF.

This clonotype was picked up many times. The CDR3 here is CASGPPPEQYF. DNA for the CDR3: TGTGCCTCCGGCCCGCCGCCCGAGCAGTACTTC. The chain employs TRBV6-5 and TRBJ2-7; D remains unclear. Between the trimmed V and J ends, which lost 11 bases and 6 bases, there was a span of 14 bases. The V gene's germline CDR1 is MNHEY and CDR2 SVGAGI. The CDR3 is 11 residues long.

This clonotype has more than one count but fewer than ten. V usage is TRBV20-1 and J usage is TRBJ2-7; TRBD2 agrees at 9 bases. Unmatched junction bases numbered 10, after V lost 6 bases and J lost 1 base. The CDR3 spans 15 residues. In germline, CDR1 is DFQATT, CDR2 SNEGSKA (reference sequence). The chain's CDR3 is CSAEEYSGRSYEQYF. DNA of the CDR3: TGCAGTGCCGAGGAATATAGCGGGAGATCCTACGAGCAGTACTTC.

This clonotype was seen ten or more times. The chain combines TRBV11-2 with TRBJ2-7, with 9 bases matching TRBD1. This CDR3 is built from 15 residues. Looked up from germline, CDR1 is SGHAT and CDR2 is FQNNGV. Trimming took 5 bases from V and 3 from J; bases not matched to a gene: 8. CDR3: CASSPSGTGRYEQYF. Written as DNA, the CDR3 is TGTGCCAGCAGCCCCTCCGGGACAGGGCGCTACGAGCAGTACTTC. Using reference TRBV11-2 and TRBJ2-7 for the parts outside the CDR3, the full variable domain is EAGVAQSPRYKIIEKRQSVAFWCNPISGHATLYWYQQILGQGPKLLIQFQNNGVVDDSQLPKDRFSAERLKGVDSTLKIQPAKLEDSAVYLCASSPSGTGRYEQYFGPGTRLTVT.

This clonotype was recorded at least ten times. The chain links TRBV12-3 or TRBV12-4 to TRBJ2-5, with a possible D match to TRBD2 (6 bases). V lost 3 bases and J lost 2, with 13 bases in between. The CDR3 sequence is 15 residues long. The CDR3 region has the DNA TGTGCCAGCAGTTTGACCGGGGGAAATCAAGAGACCCAGTACTTC. The encoded protein is CASSLTGGNQETQYF.

A word on this clonotype: At one end, the junction sequence differs from germline, possibly due to a read error. The chain joins TRBV6-2 or TRBV6-3 to TRBJ1-1; 7 bases agree with TRBD1. CDR1 is MNHEY and CDR2 is SVGEGT in the germline V gene. The CDR3 runs 14 residues. The DNA for the CDR3 is TGTGCCAGCAGAACCGACAGGGTGAACTCTGAAGCTTTCTTT. Translation gives CASRTDRVNSEAFF.

As concerns this clonotype: At one boundary the junction diverges from the germline segment, which might be a read error. V and J are TRBV11-1 and TRBJ1-1, with D tentatively TRBD1 (6 bases). Germline V gene lookup returns CDR1 SGHAT and CDR2 FQDESV (reference sequence). The CDR3 has 14 residues. The CDR3 sequence: CAGSLAPGVTEAFF. The CDR3 DNA reads TGTGCCGGCAGCTTAGCTCCAGGGGTCACTGAAGCTTTCTTT.

This clonotype was picked up many times. The V call is TRBV12-3 or TRBV12-4, the J call TRBJ1-5; TRBD1 is a possible D gene (6 bases). This CDR3 spans 16 amino acids. The ends were cut back, 4 bases at V and 7 bases at J, with 20 bases in the middle. The CDR3 spells CASSSLSGTLEQPQHF. The CDR3 nucleotides are TGTGCCAGCAGTTCCCTCTCCGGGACATTAGAGCAGCCCCAGCATTTT.

This clonotype has at least ten counts. The V and J genes are TRBV19 and TRBJ1-1; a weak D match, TRBD1 (6 bases). CDR1 and CDR2 (germline): LNHDA, SQIVND (reference sequence). The CDR3 totals 18 residues. V shed 5 bases and J shed 4 bases, with 26 bases lying between them. CDR3 nucleotides: TGTGCCAGTAGTCGACTCCCCGCCAGGGGAGTTTTTGGCACTGAAGCTTTCTTT. Translation gives CASSRLPARGVFGTEAFF.

The table lists this clonotype with many counts. This chain connects TRBV6-5 to TRBJ1-2; 8 nucleotides line up with TRBD1. This CDR3 is 15 amino acids long. Per germline, CDR1 MNHEY and CDR2 SVGAGI. V was clipped by 7 bases and J by 4 bases; unmatched bases: 11. DNA of the CDR3: TGTGCCAGCATTATGTCACAGGGGGGCCTCTATGGCTACACCTTC. Protein product: CASIMSQGGLYGYTF.

V is TRBV28 and J is TRBJ1-1; a possible D gene is TRBD1 (6 bases). Between the trimmed V and J ends, which lost 6 bases and 1 base, there was a span of 9 bases. The CDR3 sequence is 13 residues long. Germline CDR1 is MDHEN and CDR2 is SYDVKM. CDR3 nucleotides: TGTGCCAGCAGGGAAGGGGGGAACACTGAAGCTTTCTTT. Amino acids: CASREGGNTEAFF.

This clonotype was counted many times. The chain couples TRBV19 to TRBJ1-3; D call uncertain. Germline CDR1 reads LNHDA; CDR2 reads SQIVND (reference sequence). The ends were cut back, 5 bases at V and 0 bases at J, with 11 bases in the middle. The CDR3 is made up of 15 amino acids. The CDR3 DNA reads as TGTGCCAGTAGTGTCCCGGGAAGCTCTGGAAACACCATATATTTT. Its protein product is CASSVPGSSGNTIYF.

This clonotype has ten or more counts. The CDR3 coding sequence is TGTGCCAGTACCCCGGGACAGGTTTATGGTGGCTACACCTTC. Amino acid sequence: CASTPGQVYGGYTF. This chain links TRBV19 with TRBJ1-2; 8 bases are a match to TRBD1. CDR1 is LNHDA and CDR2 is SQIVND in the germline V gene (reference sequence). This CDR3 region has 14 residues. V shed 7 bases, J shed 7 bases, and the junction held 11 bases outside the gene matches.